The T cell receptor (beta chain) under discussion was sequenced for a study of graft-versus-host responses after intestinal transplantation. Background on the study: Tacrolimus plus steroids were given to all recipients for two to three years, preceded by anti-thymocyte globulin induction.

Some clones are missing from TCRdb's copy, which holds only in-frame ones; the method was immunoSEQ multiplex PCR. The profile shows about 59,000 clones, 94% of them singletons. Study conclusions and caveats: The study found high graft-versus-host to host-versus-graft clonal ratios in allografts of patients with graft-donor T cell macrochimerism. The study associated peak circulating GvH clone levels with early post-transplant HvG declines. Analysis identified GvH clones in recipient marrow, with some appearing first in ileum or blood.

This clone was picked up one time. The antigen is unknown. The ends were cut back, 4 bases at V and 1 base at J, with 10 bases in the middle. CDR3 length equals 14 residues. Germline CDR1 reads SGHDT; CDR2 reads YYEEEE. The receptor's source is a human donor who was the organ donor for an intestinal transplant. V is TRBV5-6 and J is TRBJ2-3; possibly TRBD1 or TRBD2 for D (5 bases each). The source material was unstimulated CD4+ T cells sorted from spleen or lymph node cells, sampled before transplant. Here the CDR3 reads CASSPGRGTDTQYF. CDR3 bases: TGTGCCAGCAGCCCAGGGCGGGGCACAGATACGCAGTATTTT.